The TCR beta chain described here comes from a study of spatial heterogeneity in lung cancer. Overall study: Detected beta-chain sequences consistently exceeded alpha-chain sequences. Across the raw uncorrected reads, a unique TCR and UMI combination was observed, on average, more than ten times.

Time point indicated: sample taken at primary tumor resection. This CDR3 contains 12 residues. V lost 5 bases to trimming and J lost 7 bases, with 11 bases between them. General study points: Ubiquitous expanded tumor TCRs were observed in blood more at resection than follow-up.

A remark on this clonotype: What it binds is unknown.

Every molecule of TCR cDNA had its own unique molecular identifier. TCRdb reanalysed the 5' RACE reads using MiXCR and keeps one entry per CDR3 protein. The sample contains around 45,000 distinct CDR3 sequences, approximately 14% of which appear only once. The source was PBMCs, collected at surgery. The rearrangement links TRBV12-3 or TRBV12-4 to TRBJ1-2; a possible D gene is TRBD1 (6 bases). The sequence derives from a male donor with early-stage non-small cell lung cancer. Here the CDR3 DNA reads TGTGCCAGCAGTCCAGGGGTCGGTGGCTACACCTTC. It encodes CASSPGVGGYTF.